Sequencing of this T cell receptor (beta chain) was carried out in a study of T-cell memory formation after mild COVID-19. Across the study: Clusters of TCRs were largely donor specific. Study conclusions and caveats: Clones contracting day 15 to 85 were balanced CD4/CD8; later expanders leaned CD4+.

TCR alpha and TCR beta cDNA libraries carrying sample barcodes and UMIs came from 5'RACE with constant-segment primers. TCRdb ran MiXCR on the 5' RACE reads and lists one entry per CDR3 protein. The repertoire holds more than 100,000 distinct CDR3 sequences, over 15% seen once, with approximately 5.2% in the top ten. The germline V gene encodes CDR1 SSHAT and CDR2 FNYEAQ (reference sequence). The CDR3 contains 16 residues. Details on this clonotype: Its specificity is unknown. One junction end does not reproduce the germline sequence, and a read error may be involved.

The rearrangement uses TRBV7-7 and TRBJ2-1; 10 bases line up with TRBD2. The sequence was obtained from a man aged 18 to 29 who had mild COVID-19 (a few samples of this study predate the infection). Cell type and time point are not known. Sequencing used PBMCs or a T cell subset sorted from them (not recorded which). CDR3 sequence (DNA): TGTGCTAGCAGCTTATTTGGAGCGGGGGGGTCCAGTGAGCAGTTCTTC. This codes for CASSLFGAGGSSEQFF.